Below are 32 T cell receptor beta chains sequenced from a single sample in a study of T cell changes during pregnancy in multiple sclerosis. Generated by immunoSEQ multiplex PCR, the TCRdb table keeps only in-frame clones and is missing some. Among around 20,000 clones listed, approximately 89% were seen once. Sequencing was performed on CD8+ T cells from peripheral blood mononuclear cells, taken after pregnancy. The receptors here all came from a female donor in good health, enrolled as a control in a pregnancy study.

J is TRBJ1-5 and V is TRBV19; 7 nucleotides align to TRBD1. CDR1 and CDR2 (germline): LNHDA, SQIVND (reference sequence). The length of the CDR3 is 15 residues. V was pared by 1 base and J by 4 bases, with 4 bases of the junction left unmatched. The CDR3 loop is CASSIGRQGNQPQHF. The CDR3 DNA reads as TGTGCCAGTAGTATAGGAAGACAGGGAAATCAGCCCCAGCATTTT.

This sequence joins TRBV4-2 and TRBJ2-1, with D possibly TRBD2 on 6 matching bases. This CDR3 is 15 amino acids long. Trimming took 4 bases from V and 2 from J, leaving 12 bases between them. Germline V gene data show CDR1 as LGHNA and CDR2 as YNFKEQ. The CDR3 nucleotides are TGTGCCAGCAGCCTAGATAGCGGAGCCTACAATGAGCAGTTCTTC. Translating it yields CASSLDSGAYNEQFF.

The chain employs TRBV20-1 and TRBJ1-1, with 9 bases aligning to TRBD1. Germline V CDR1 and CDR2: DFQATT, SNEGSKA (reference sequence). This CDR3 comprises 11 residues. The CDR3 protein is CGRDRAGEAFF. The CDR3 DNA is TGCGGACGGGACAGGGCAGGTGAAGCTTTCTTT.

V usage is TRBV29-1 and J usage is TRBJ2-7; TRBD1 might be the D (5 bases). Germline CDR1 is SQVTM and CDR2 is ANQGSEA. Trimming removed 0 bases from V and 4 bases from J, with 13 bases in between. The CDR3 totals 14 residues. The chain's CDR3 is CSVEDQTDTYEQYF. CDR3 nucleotide sequence: TGCAGCGTTGAAGACCAGACAGATACTTACGAGCAGTACTTC.

This chain joins TRBV6-5 and TRBJ2-3; D possibly corresponds to TRBD2 (5 bases). In germline, CDR1 is MNHEY, CDR2 SVGAGI. Trimming removed 4 bases at V and 0 bases at J, with 8 bases between. The CDR3 is made up of 14 amino acids. CDR3 coding DNA: TGTGCCAGCAGTTTCACGGGGAGCACAGATACGCAGTATTTT. Encoded protein: CASSFTGSTDTQYF.

The chain recombines TRBV11-2 with TRBJ2-1, with 10 bases that match TRBD2. J gave up 8 bases and V 0 bases, and 7 bases lay outside the gene matches. The CDR3 is 16 residues long. The germline V gene encodes CDR1 SGHAT and CDR2 FQNNGV. Here the CDR3 DNA reads TGTGCCAGCAGCTTAGATATAGCGGGGGGCCGCGATGAGCAGTTCTTC. Amino acids: CASSLDIAGGRDEQFF.

The chain couples TRBV4-3 to TRBJ2-1; 7 bases fit TRBD2. Germline lookup yields CDR1 LGHNA and CDR2 YSLEER. The J segment lost 12 bases and the V segment lost 4 bases, leaving 18 bases of the junction unmatched. The CDR3 has 16 residues. CDR3 loop: CASSPLDPGGKSRQFF. CDR3 DNA sequence: TGCGCCAGCAGCCCTCTGGACCCCGGGGGGAAGTCCCGGCAGTTCTTC.

This rearrangement joins TRBV7-2 to TRBJ2-1, with TRBD2 as a possible D gene (6 bases). CDR1 is SGHTA, CDR2 FQGNSA, per germline. The germline V and J ends were trimmed by 4 bases and 4 bases, with 14 bases remaining between them. CDR3 length equals 15 residues. CDR3 DNA: TGTGCCAGCAGCTATGAGGGACTCATATACAATGAGCAGTTCTTC. Its protein product is CASSYEGLIYNEQFF.

This sequence joins TRBV27 and TRBJ1-6, with D possibly TRBD1 on 5 matching bases. V lost 4 bases and J 5 bases, leaving 9 bases between the germline ends. Germline V CDR1 and CDR2: MNHEY, SMNVEV (reference sequence). The CDR3 totals 14 residues. CDR3 sequence (DNA): TGTGCCAGCAGTTGGGGGGGTAATAATTCACCCCTCCACTTT. This sequence encodes CASSWGGNNSPLHF.

This chain uses TRBV19 with TRBJ1-6; no definite D call. The CDR3 totals 12 residues. Germline V gene lookup returns CDR1 LNHDA and CDR2 SQIVND (reference sequence). The V gene lost 6 bases and the J gene lost 10 bases, with 10 bases spanning the gap. CDR3 bases: TGTGCCAGTAGCTACGGCGGCTCACCCCTCCACTTT. Protein sequence: CASSYGGSPLHF.

The chain employs TRBV6-4 and TRBJ1-2; 8 bases align to TRBD1. From germline, CDR1 is MRHNA and CDR2 SNTAGT. The CDR3 contains 13 residues. J was trimmed by 6 bases and V by 0 bases; bases with no gene match: 0. The CDR3, as DNA: TGTGCCAGCAGTGACTCGACAGGGGATGGCTACACCTTC. Translated: CASSDSTGDGYTF.

This chain links TRBV7-9 with TRBJ1-4, with D possibly being TRBD1 (5 bases). V was shortened by 4 bases and J by 8 bases, with 14 bases between the two germline ends. The CDR3 is made up of 14 amino acids. Germline V CDR1 and CDR2: SEHNR, FQNEAQ (reference sequence). CDR3: CASSSGQRPEKLFF. Here the CDR3 DNA reads TGTGCCAGCAGCTCTGGACAAAGACCAGAAAAACTGTTTTTT.

V is TRBV4-3 and J is TRBJ2-7; 7 positions agree with TRBD2. Per the germline V gene, CDR1 is LGHNA and CDR2 is YSLEER. The CDR3 loop spans 15 amino acids. The junction had 5 bases not matched to a gene; V was cut back by 1 base and J by 2 bases. The CDR3, as DNA: TGCGCCAGCAGCCAAGTGGAGGGGACTACCTACGAGCAGTACTTC. This codes for CASSQVEGTTYEQYF.

The chain is built from TRBV7-8 and TRBJ2-1; 16 positions agree with TRBD2. J gave up 3 bases and V 0 bases, and 11 bases lay outside the gene matches. The CDR3 is 21 amino acids. Germline lookup yields CDR1 SGHVS and CDR2 FQNEAQ. The CDR3 DNA reads TGTGCCAGCAGCTTAGCGCCGGGACTAGCGGGGGGGCCCAAGGACTACAATGAGCAGTTCTTC. It yields the protein CASSLAPGLAGGPKDYNEQFF.

V is TRBV7-8 and J is TRBJ2-7; 10 bases agree with TRBD1. J gave up 7 bases and V 0 bases, and 9 bases lay outside the gene matches. Germline V lookup: CDR1 SGHVS, CDR2 FQNEAQ. The CDR3 is 16 amino acids. The CDR3 loop reads CASSLAGRQGAWEQYF. The CDR3 DNA is TGTGCCAGCAGCTTAGCGGGGAGACAGGGGGCTTGGGAGCAGTACTTC.

The V call is TRBV27, the J call TRBJ2-7; a possible D gene is TRBD2 (6 bases). Germline V gives CDR1 MNHEY, CDR2 SMNVEV (reference sequence). This CDR3 is 15 amino acids long. V was pared by 4 bases and J by 2 bases, with 15 bases between. The CDR3 region is CASSSPGLTTYEQYF. CDR3 sequence (DNA): TGTGCCAGCAGTTCACCGGGACTGACAACCTACGAGCAGTACTTC.

J is TRBJ2-3 and V is TRBV5-4, with 7 bases aligning to TRBD2. The V segment lost 0 bases and the J segment 5 bases; nucleotides outside the gene matches: 3. This CDR3 has 14 amino acids. From germline, CDR1 is SGHNT and CDR2 YYREEE (reference sequence). The DNA of the CDR3 is TGTGCCAGCAGCTTGGTGGGGGGGGAAGATACGCAGTATTTT. It yields the protein CASSLVGGEDTQYF.

V usage is TRBV9 and J usage is TRBJ2-1, with D possibly being TRBD2 (7 bases). This CDR3 is 15 amino acids long. The germline V gene encodes CDR1 SGDLS and CDR2 YYNGEE. V was shortened by 4 bases and J by 10 bases, with 21 bases between the two germline ends. The CDR3 loop is CASSPEGGAGVEQFF. CDR3 DNA: TGTGCCAGCAGCCCAGAGGGGGGGGCGGGTGTAGAGCAGTTCTTC.

The genes are TRBV5-5 and TRBJ1-3; unclear D gene. The CDR3 is made up of 15 amino acids. V was clipped by 0 bases and J by 0 bases, with 7 bases between them. Germline V gene lookup returns CDR1 SGHKS and CDR2 YYEKEE (reference sequence). CDR3 DNA: TGTGCCAGCAGCTTGGGGCAGAACTCTGGAAACACCATATATTTT. It encodes CASSLGQNSGNTIYF.

This clone was counted once. The chain employs TRBV29-1 and TRBJ1-6, with 10 bases lining up with TRBD1. V lost 5 bases to trimming and J lost 8 bases; unmatched junction nucleotides: 12. Germline CDR1 is SQVTM and CDR2 is ANQGSEA. The CDR3 spans 16 residues. CDR3 protein: CSVIYWFGTGDSPLHF. CDR3 DNA: TGCAGCGTTATTTATTGGTTCGGGACAGGGGATTCACCCCTCCACTTT.

This clone is medium-sized by share. The V call is TRBV4-2, the J call TRBJ2-7; 9 bases agree with TRBD1. V dropped 3 bases and J dropped 2; count of bases not matched to a gene: 5. This CDR3 has 15 residues. The germline CDR1 and CDR2 sequences are LGHNA and YNFKEQ. The CDR3 coding sequence is TGTGCCAGCAGCCAGGACAGGGGCTCTACCTACGAGCAGTACTTC. It encodes CASSQDRGSTYEQYF.

The J gene is TRBJ2-7, the V gene TRBV27, with 11 bases fitting TRBD1. Germline V gene data show CDR1 as MNHEY and CDR2 as SMNVEV (reference sequence). Trimming removed 2 bases from V and 6 bases from J; junction bases left unmatched: 3. CDR3 size: 14 residues. The CDR3 coding sequence is TGTGCCAGCAGTTTAGGGACAGGGGGAGGCGAGCAGTACTTC. Its translation is CASSLGTGGGEQYF.

The chain carries TRBV19 and TRBJ2-7, with D tentatively TRBD1 (6 bases). CDR1 is LNHDA, CDR2 SQIVND, per germline (reference sequence). V was cut by 7 bases and J by 4 bases, with 17 bases left in between. This CDR3 contains 14 residues. CDR3 bases: TGTGCCAGTAAGGGGGTGGACACCGATTACGAGCAGTACTTC. It encodes CASKGVDTDYEQYF.

This clone has just one count. V and J are TRBV29-1 and TRBJ1-2; D is perhaps TRBD1 (5 bases). The CDR3 has 13 amino acids. V lost 5 bases, J lost 4 bases, and 14 bases lay in between. Germline-derived CDR1 and CDR2 are SQVTM and ANQGSEA. The CDR3 sequence is CSVRPLDSYGYTF. The CDR3, as DNA: TGCAGCGTTCGCCCCCTCGACAGCTATGGCTACACCTTC.

This clone has only a few counts. The chain couples TRBV5-6 to TRBJ1-1; D might be TRBD1 (6 bases). The CDR3 loop spans 13 amino acids. The germline V and J ends were trimmed by 3 bases and 7 bases, with 13 bases remaining between them. Germline V gene data show CDR1 as SGHDT and CDR2 as YYEEEE. The CDR3 loop reads CASSSDTGIEAFF. CDR3 nucleotides: TGTGCCAGCAGCTCGGATACAGGGATTGAAGCTTTCTTT.

The chain employs TRBV11-2 and TRBJ1-1; D possibly corresponds to TRBD1 (5 bases). Trimming left V 6 bases short and J 5 bases short, with 13 bases between. This CDR3 comprises 13 residues. Germline assignment: CDR1 SGHAT and CDR2 FQNNGV. Written as DNA, the CDR3 is TGTGCCAGCAGAGTGACGGGGGGGACTGAAGCTTTCTTT. Translation: CASRVTGGTEAFF.

In this sample, this clone turned up once. The chain couples TRBV7-4 to TRBJ2-3; D possibly corresponds to TRBD2 (7 bases). Per germline, CDR1 SGHVT and CDR2 SQSDAQ. The CDR3 consists of 16 residues. The V gene lost 0 bases and the J gene lost 4 bases, with 14 bases spanning the gap. The CDR3 nucleotides are TGTGCCAGCAGCTTAGCGGCTGGGGGGGCAGCAGATACGCAGTATTTT. Protein: CASSLAAGGAADTQYF.

The chain has TRBV11-2 and TRBJ2-1, with TRBD2 matching 7 bases. The junction had 8 bases not matched to a gene; V was cut back by 2 bases and J by 4 bases. Germline values: CDR1 SGHAT, CDR2 FQNNGV. This CDR3 is 16 amino acids long. In DNA, the CDR3 is TGTGCCAGCAGCTTACCTGGGGGGAGGGATTACAATGAGCAGTTCTTC. It codes for CASSLPGGRDYNEQFF.

V is TRBV23-1 and J is TRBJ1-6; 9 bases match TRBD1. Being an ORF, TRBV23-1 has a function that is uncertain. This CDR3 spans 15 amino acids. The J segment lost 8 bases and the V segment lost 4 bases, leaving 6 bases of the junction unmatched. The CDR3 DNA reads TGCGCCAGCAGTCCCCGGGACAGGGCTGATTCACCCCTCCACTTT. This translates into CASSPRDRADSPLHF.

This chain uses TRBV7-6 with TRBJ2-3; a weak D match, TRBD2 (5 bases). CDR3 size: 16 residues. Per germline, CDR1 SGHVS and CDR2 FNYEAQ. The V end was cut by 0 bases, the J end by 6 bases, with 16 bases between. The CDR3 here is CASSLAGGRYQDTQYF. CDR3 DNA: TGTGCCAGCAGCTTAGCGGGCGGGCGATATCAGGATACGCAGTATTTT.

V gene TRBV11-3 combines with J gene TRBJ2-7, with TRBD1 matching 9 bases. Per the germline V gene, CDR1 is SGHNT and CDR2 is YENEEA. After removal of 4 bases from V and 6 bases from J, the junction contained 4 bases not matched to a gene. This CDR3 region has 13 residues. The CDR3 region is CASSSGTGLEQYF. Written as DNA, the CDR3 is TGTGCCAGCAGCTCCGGGACAGGGCTCGAGCAGTACTTC. The whole variable domain, filled in from reference TRBV11-3 and TRBJ2-7, reads EAGVVQSPRYKIIEKKQPVAFWCNPISGHNTLYWYLQNLGQGPELLIRYENEEAVDDSQLPKDRFSAERLKGVDSTLKIQPAELGDSAVYLCASSSGTGLEQYFGPGTRLTVT.

The rearrangement links TRBV4-3 to TRBJ2-5; 7 bases map to TRBD2. The DNA end is a closer match to TRBJ2-7, so the J assignment may be wrong. CDR1 is LGHNA and CDR2 is YSLEER in the germline V gene. This CDR3 spans 16 amino acids. The CDR3 here is CASSQDSSGDSYEQYF. CDR3 nucleotide sequence: TGCGCCAGCAGCCAAGATTCTAGCGGAGATTCCTACGAGCAGTACTTC.